These 28 T cell receptor beta chains came from one sample sequenced in a study of response to subunit inactivated influenza vaccine. A single record per CDR3 protein comes from TCRdb applying MiXCR to the RT-PCR reads. The data show about 800,000 distinct CDR3 sequences, 21% seen once. The sample consisted of PBMCs from blood, taken less than 6 days after vaccination. These receptors were collected from a man in his fifties or sixties who received an inactivated influenza vaccine.

The J gene is TRBJ2-7, the V gene TRBV20-1; 9 bases align to TRBD1. Germline V CDR1 and CDR2: DFQATT, SNEGSKA (reference sequence). V trimming: 0 bases; J trimming: 9 bases; junction bases outside the gene matches: 9. The CDR3 is 14 amino acids. CDR3 nucleotide sequence: TGCAGTGCTAGAGATTTAGGACAGGGGATTGGGCAGTACTTC. This sequence encodes CSARDLGQGIGQYF.

J is TRBJ2-5 and V is TRBV29-1, with D perhaps assigned TRBD1 or TRBD2 (5 bases each). Germline CDR1 SQVTM, CDR2 ANQGSEA. The CDR3 extends over 12 amino acids. V was clipped by 6 bases and J by 0 bases, with 8 bases between them. CDR3 sequence: CSVADNQETQYF. The CDR3 DNA reads TGCAGCGTAGCGGACAACCAAGAGACCCAGTACTTC.

This clonotype has just a few counts. The rearrangement joins TRBV5-6 to TRBJ2-2; D gene unclear. The CDR3 is 12 amino acids. The germline V and J ends were trimmed by 4 bases and 10 bases, with 11 bases remaining between them. Germline V gene lookup returns CDR1 SGHDT and CDR2 YYEEEE. The CDR3 DNA reads as TGTGCCAGCAGCGCCGGACGGCCGGAGCTGTTTTTT. It codes for CASSAGRPELFF.

This clonotype was found a few times. This chain joins TRBV5-1 and TRBJ2-1; D is uncertain. The germline V gene encodes CDR1 SGHRS and CDR2 YFSETQ. Trimming took off 0 bases at V and 8 bases at J, with 21 bases between the two ends. The CDR3 consists of 17 residues. The CDR3 is CASSLDGRRTITDEQFF. The CDR3 bases are TGCGCCAGCAGCTTGGACGGGCGGCGCACGATCACCGATGAGCAGTTCTTC.

This rearrangement joins TRBV6-2 or TRBV6-3 to TRBJ2-7, with D possibly TRBD1 on 6 matching bases. The ends were cut back, 1 base at V and 6 bases at J, with 10 bases in the middle. The CDR3 consists of 13 residues. Looked up from germline, CDR1 is MNHEY and CDR2 is SVGEGT. The CDR3 nucleotides read TGTGCCAGCAGTTACTTGGGGGCCGCCGAGCAGTACTTC. It encodes CASSYLGAAEQYF.

Many counts were recorded for this clonotype. V and J are TRBV5-1 and TRBJ2-3; 7 bases map to TRBD1. After removal of 4 bases from V and 0 bases from J, the junction contained 5 bases not matched to a gene. This CDR3 is built from 15 residues. CDR1 is SGHRS and CDR2 is YFSETQ in the germline V gene. The CDR3 sequence is CASSRRTGSTDTQYF. The CDR3 nucleotides read TGCGCCAGCAGCAGGAGGACAGGTAGCACAGATACGCAGTATTTT.

This clonotype was seen ten or more times. The chain carries TRBV12-3 or TRBV12-4 and TRBJ2-5, with D tentatively TRBD1 (5 bases). This CDR3 is 13 amino acids long. Trimming cost V 3 bases and J 4 bases, with 9 bases left between them. The CDR3 DNA follows: TGTGCCAGCAGTTTCGTGGGGCGAGAGACCCAGTACTTC. Translating it yields CASSFVGRETQYF.

This clonotype was observed a handful of times. This chain links TRBV7-9 with TRBJ1-1; the D is unclear. The V and J ends lost 5 bases and 10 bases respectively, with 11 bases between them. Germline assignment: CDR1 SEHNR and CDR2 FQNEAQ (reference sequence). This CDR3 comprises 11 residues. The CDR3 is CASSPEVGAFF. For the CDR3, the DNA is TGTGCCAGCAGCCCGGAGGTCGGAGCTTTCTTT.

The genes are TRBV7-9 and TRBJ1-6, with D hard to call. Germline-derived CDR1 and CDR2 are SEHNR and FQNEAQ (reference sequence). The CDR3 runs to 13 residues. The V gene lost 6 bases and the J gene lost 9 bases, with 12 bases spanning the gap. CDR3 region: CASSLPGSSPLHF. CDR3 nucleotides: TGTGCCAGCAGTCTTCCCGGCAGTTCACCCCTCCACTTT.

This clonotype was found many times. The chain combines TRBV5-6 with TRBJ2-3; unclear D gene. Germline V CDR1 and CDR2: SGHDT, YYEEEE. The CDR3 spans 15 residues. Trimming cost V 4 bases and J 3 bases, with 15 bases left between them. CDR3 region: CASSPLWADTDTQYF. Written as DNA, the CDR3 is TGTGCCAGCAGCCCACTTTGGGCGGATACAGATACGCAGTATTTT.

This clonotype has more than one count but fewer than ten. The chain is built from TRBV6-5 and TRBJ2-3; TRBD2 matches 9 bases. The V gene's germline CDR1 is MNHEY and CDR2 SVGAGI. The CDR3 loop spans 15 amino acids. The ends lost 0 bases at V and 7 bases at J; junction bases unmatched: 5. The CDR3 reads CASSYSREGGNTQYF. In DNA, the CDR3 is TGTGCCAGCAGTTACTCGCGGGAGGGGGGCAATACGCAGTATTTT.

The rearrangement links TRBV29-1 to TRBJ2-5; no reliable D call. V dropped 5 bases and J dropped 4 bases, with 17 bases sitting between them. The germline gives CDR1 SQVTM, CDR2 ANQGSEA. The CDR3 covers 14 residues. The CDR3, as DNA: TGCAGCGTTCATATCCCCGGAAGTAGAGAGACCCAGTACTTC. This gives the protein CSVHIPGSRETQYF.

The chain is built from TRBV29-1 and TRBJ2-7; TRBD1 might be the D (5 bases). The V end lost 7 bases, the J end lost 3 bases, and 10 bases lay between the germline ends. The CDR3 runs 11 residues. Germline values: CDR1 SQVTM, CDR2 ANQGSEA. The CDR3 loop reads CSGITGYEQYF. In nucleotides, the CDR3 is TGCAGCGGAATTACAGGCTACGAGCAGTACTTC.

This clonotype came up a few times. The chain combines TRBV3-1 with TRBJ1-2; the D is unclear. The ends were cut back, 4 bases at V and 2 bases at J, with 8 bases in the middle. CDR1 is LGHDT, CDR2 YNNKEL, per germline (reference sequence). The CDR3 is 13 amino acids. The CDR3 nucleotides are TGTGCCAGCAGCCCGCACCGAAACTATGGCTACACCTTC. This sequence encodes CASSPHRNYGYTF.

The V and J genes are TRBV6-5 and TRBJ2-7; D uncertain. The germline V gene has CDR1 MNHEY and CDR2 SVGAGI. With 0 bases removed from V and 3 bases from J, the gap between germline ends came to 12 bases. The CDR3 consists of 15 residues. The CDR3 region is CASSYSGRRVYEQYF. The CDR3 bases are TGTGCCAGCAGTTACTCAGGCCGAAGGGTCTACGAGCAGTACTTC.

The CDR3 loop reads CASSQGALQPNEKLFF. The CDR3 DNA follows: TGTGCCAGCAGCCAAGGGGCCTTGCAACCTAATGAAAAACTGTTTTTT. The gene calls are TRBV3-1 and TRBJ1-4, with D unclear. Per the germline V gene, CDR1 is LGHDT and CDR2 is YNNKEL (reference sequence). The CDR3 extends over 16 amino acids. V was trimmed by 1 base and J by 3 bases, leaving 12 bases between them. Full variable domain (remainder filled in from reference TRBV3-1 and TRBJ1-4): DTAVSQTPKYLVTQMGNDKSIKCEQNLGHDTMYWYKQDSKKFLKIMFSYNNKELIINETVPNRFSPKSPDKAHLNLHINSLELGDSAVYFCASSQGALQPNEKLFFGSGTQLSVL.

Regarding this clonotype: At one of its ends the junction is not consistent with the germline gene, which may arise from a read error. V gene TRBV4-1 combines with J gene TRBJ1-4; D gene uncertain. CDR1 and CDR2 (germline): MGHRA, YSYEKL. The CDR3 sequence is 14 residues long. The CDR3 reads CASSQDEWEEKLSF. The CDR3 DNA reads TGCGCCAGCAGCCAAGATGAGTGGGAAGAAAAACTGTCTTTT.

The V call is TRBV29-1, the J call TRBJ1-2; no firm D call. CDR3 size: 11 residues. V lost 7 bases and J lost 4, with 10 bases in between. Germline V gene data show CDR1 as SQVTM and CDR2 as ANQGSEA. The CDR3 region is CSAREGYGYTF. CDR3 in DNA: TGCAGCGCCCGGGAGGGCTATGGCTACACCTTC.

The chain couples TRBV29-1 to TRBJ2-3, with a tentative D call TRBD2 (6 bases). Germline V lookup: CDR1 SQVTM, CDR2 ANQGSEA. CDR3 length equals 14 residues. V was trimmed by 3 bases and J by 4 bases, leaving 14 bases between them. The CDR3 region is CSVEAGYGSDTQYF. The DNA of the CDR3 is TGCAGCGTTGAGGCGGGATACGGGTCAGATACGCAGTATTTT.

This clonotype was seen at least ten times. The chain uses TRBV7-9 and TRBJ2-1, with TRBD1 identical over 8 bases. Germline assignment: CDR1 SEHNR and CDR2 FQNEAQ (reference sequence). The CDR3 runs 13 residues. V lost 3 bases, J lost 8 bases, and 3 bases stayed unmatched. CDR3 protein: CASSLAGGDEQFF. The CDR3 DNA reads as TGTGCCAGCAGCTTGGCAGGGGGCGATGAGCAGTTCTTC. Drawing the rest from reference TRBV7-9 and TRBJ2-1, the complete variable domain is DTGVSQNPRHKITKRGQNVTFRCDPISEHNRLYWYRQTLGQGPEFLTYFQNEAQLEKSRLLSDRFSAERPKGSFSTLEIQRTEQGDSAMYLCASSLAGGDEQFFGPGTRLTVL.

This chain links TRBV7-9 with TRBJ2-3; weak D call: TRBD1 (5 bases). V shed 0 bases and J shed 1 base, with 11 bases lying between them. The CDR3 covers 16 residues. Germline CDR1 SEHNR, CDR2 FQNEAQ (reference sequence). CDR3 coding DNA: TGTGCCAGCAGCTTAGCTACGGTACAGGGCACAGATACGCAGTATTTT. It encodes CASSLATVQGTDTQYF.

This clonotype was seen a few times. The chain employs TRBV29-1 and TRBJ2-1; tentatively, D is TRBD1 (6 bases). V lost 8 bases and J 4 bases, leaving 12 bases between the germline ends. The CDR3 contains 12 residues. Germline CDR1 and CDR2: SQVTM and ANQGSEA. The CDR3 region has the DNA TGCAGCTCTAGACAGGCATACAATGAGCAGTTCTTC. It yields the protein CSSRQAYNEQFF.

This clonotype has at least ten counts. This chain links TRBV12-3 or TRBV12-4 with TRBJ1-2; D gene ambiguous. V was clipped by 1 base and J by 4 bases, with 4 bases between them. This CDR3 is 12 amino acids long. As DNA, the CDR3 is TGTGCCAGCAGTTTAGGGCCCTATGGCTACACCTTC. Translation: CASSLGPYGYTF.

Concerning this clonotype: Sequence at one end of the junction differs from germline and may be a read error. The chain combines TRBV27 with TRBJ2-7, with TRBD1 matching over 7 bases. The CDR3 runs to 13 residues. Germline V CDR1 and CDR2: MNHEY, SMNVEV (reference sequence). In nucleotides, the CDR3 is TGTGCCAGCAGTTCCTCACAGGGGTACGAGCACTACTTC. Its protein product is CASSSSQGYEHYF.

The rearrangement links TRBV10-3 to TRBJ1-2, with 7 bases that match TRBD1. Unmatched junction bases numbered 17, after V lost 5 bases and J lost 8 bases. The germline V gene encodes CDR1 ENHRY and CDR2 SYGVKD. The CDR3 extends over 16 amino acids. CDR3 nucleotide sequence: TGTGCCATCAGTAAGGGACAGAATTCCGCAGGAGTGGGCTACACCTTC. Encoded protein: CAISKGQNSAGVGYTF.

There are a few counts of this clonotype. J is TRBJ1-1 and V is TRBV20-1; 10 bases are shared with TRBD1. There are 15 residues in the CDR3. Germline loops: CDR1 DFQATT, CDR2 SNEGSKA (reference sequence). Trimming cost V 5 bases and J 1 base; bases outside gene matches: 7. The CDR3 loop reads CSAVRDRGGNTEAFF. DNA for the CDR3: TGCAGTGCTGTCCGGGACAGGGGAGGGAACACTGAAGCTTTCTTT.

The sample holds a few counts of this clonotype. The J gene is TRBJ1-1, the V gene TRBV3-1; 8 positions match TRBD1. J was trimmed by 3 bases and V by 3 bases; bases with no gene match: 3. CDR1 LGHDT and CDR2 YNNKEL come from the germline V gene (reference sequence). This CDR3 is 14 amino acids long. The CDR3: CASSQLQGDTEAFF. CDR3 nucleotides: TGTGCCAGCAGCCAGCTACAGGGGGACACTGAAGCTTTCTTT.

The chain joins TRBV6-5 to TRBJ2-3; 7 bases line up with TRBD2. The germline V gene has CDR1 MNHEY and CDR2 SVGAGI. The CDR3 contains 16 residues. Unmatched junction bases numbered 5, after V lost 2 bases and J lost 0 bases. As DNA, the CDR3 is TGTGCCAGCAGTTACGTCGGGGGGTCAAGCACAGATACGCAGTATTTT. This codes for CASSYVGGSSTDTQYF.